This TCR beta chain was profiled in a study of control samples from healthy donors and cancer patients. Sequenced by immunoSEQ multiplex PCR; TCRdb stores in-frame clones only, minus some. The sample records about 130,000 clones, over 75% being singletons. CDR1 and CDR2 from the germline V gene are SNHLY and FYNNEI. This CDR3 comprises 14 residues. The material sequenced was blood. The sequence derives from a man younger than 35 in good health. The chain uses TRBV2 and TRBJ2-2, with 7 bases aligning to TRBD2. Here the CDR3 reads CATRETSRTGELFF. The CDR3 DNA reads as TGTGCTACCAGGGAGACTAGCCGGACCGGGGAGCTGTTTTTT.